The 17 T cell receptor beta chains listed next were all sequenced from one sample in a study of tumor-infiltrating lymphocytes in primary liver carcinoma. cDNA specific to TCR beta was made from 500 ng of total RNA, with a constant-region primer employed for priming. Construction of TCR beta libraries relied on three successive nested multiplex PCR rounds employing slightly modified ARM-PCR. Each of the first two PCR rounds ran roughly 9 cycles with TRBV1-TRBV30 forward and C-beta reverse primers. MiXCR was run by TCRdb on the multiplex PCR reads, yielding one entry per CDR3 protein. The sample includes some 190,000 distinct CDR3 sequences, 85% of them seen just once. The source material, 20-30 mg of unsorted bulk tissue, was used to co-extract RNA and DNA. Source material: tumor tissue from primary liver carcinoma. The receptors originated from a man aged 40-49 years with primary liver carcinoma and hepatitis B virus infection.

This clonotype appeared many times. This chain links TRBV12-3 or TRBV12-4 with TRBJ2-7; weak D call: TRBD2 (6 bases). This CDR3 spans 13 amino acids. V lost 5 bases, J lost 5 bases, and 13 bases lay in between. CDR3 residues: CASSLGTGDEQYF. The CDR3 DNA sequence: TGTGCCAGCAGTCTCGGGACTGGGGACGAGCAGTACTTC.

About this clonotype itself: A junction end diverges from the germline sequence, so it may reflect a read error. The gene calls are TRBV5-5 and TRBJ1-1; a possible D gene is TRBD1 (6 bases). This CDR3 is built from 14 residues. Germline V gives CDR1 SGHKS, CDR2 YYEKEE (reference sequence). The CDR3 DNA sequence: TGTGCCAGCAGATCCGGGCAGGGGACCATTGGAGCTGTCTTT. It codes for CASRSGQGTIGAVF.

The chain couples TRBV29-1 to TRBJ2-1; D is possibly TRBD1 (5 bases). Per germline, CDR1 SQVTM and CDR2 ANQGSEA. The CDR3 runs 9 residues. CDR3: CNVGQGGFF. The CDR3, as DNA: TGCAACGTCGGACAAGGTGGGTTCTTC.

This clonotype was found many times. V gene TRBV7-9 combines with J gene TRBJ1-3; the D is unclear. CDR3 length: 12 amino acids. Germline CDR1 SEHNR, CDR2 FQNEAQ (reference sequence). The V and J ends lost 3 bases and 4 bases respectively, with 4 bases between them. The CDR3: CASSLQGNTIYF. The CDR3 DNA reads as TGTGCCAGCAGCTTGCAGGGAAACACCATATATTTT.

A note on this clonotype: One end of the junction does not line up with germline, which may come from a read error. The chain combines TRBV5-1 with TRBJ2-3; D perhaps matches TRBD2 (6 bases). Germline assignment: CDR1 SGHRS and CDR2 YFSETQ. The CDR3 sequence is 14 residues long. CDR3 residues: CASILGLNTDTQYF. The CDR3 DNA follows: TGCGCCAGCATCTTGGGACTCAACACAGATACGCAGTATTTT. Filled out from reference TRBV5-1 and TRBJ2-3, the complete variable domain reads KAGVTQTPRYLIKTRGQQVTLSCSPISGHRSVSWYQQTPGQGLQFLFEYFSETQRNKGNFPGRFSGRQFSNSRSEMNVSTLELGDSALYLCASILGLNTDTQYFGPGTRLTVL.

In the case of this clonotype: The junction departs from the called germline gene at one end, perhaps through a read error. CDR3 bases: TGTGCCAGCGGTTACGATGCAGGGTCCTTGAACACTGAATCTTTCTTT. This translates into CASGYDAGSLNTESFF. The V and J genes are TRBV6-5 and TRBJ1-1, with D maybe TRBD1 (5 bases). This CDR3 is 16 amino acids long. The germline CDR1 and CDR2 sequences are MNHEY and SVGAGI.

Comment on this clonotype: Mismatch with germline at one junction end may stem from a read error. V gene TRBV5-6 combines with J gene TRBJ2-3; the D gene is possibly TRBD2 (5 bases). This CDR3 region has 18 residues. In germline, CDR1 is SGHDT, CDR2 YYEEEE. The CDR3 nucleotides read TGTGCCAGCAGCTCCTTGGCTAGCCCGGGCAACTTTTTAGATACGCAATATTTT. It is translated as CASSSLASPGNFLDTQYF.

The J gene is TRBJ2-7, the V gene TRBV6-5; 10 bases align to TRBD2. Unmatched junction bases numbered 13, after V lost 5 bases and J lost 12 bases. Germline CDR1 reads MNHEY; CDR2 reads SVGAGI. The CDR3 is 14 amino acids. DNA of the CDR3: TGTGCCAGCAGTGGGACTAGCGCGGCCTACGACCTGTACTTC. Its translation is CASSGTSAAYDLYF.

This clonotype was detected ten times or more. The chain recombines TRBV28 with TRBJ1-1, with D hard to call. Germline V gives CDR1 MDHEN, CDR2 SYDVKM. Deletions cut 2 bases from V and 4 bases from J, with 2 bases between. The CDR3 length is 11 residues. CDR3 DNA: TGTGCCAGCAGTTTAACCACTGAAGCTTTCTTT. This sequence encodes CASSLTTEAFF.

This chain links TRBV11-1 with TRBJ2-3; D could derive from TRBD1 or TRBD2 (5 bases each). The germline V and J ends were trimmed by 4 bases and 1 base, with 24 bases remaining between them. CDR1 is SGHAT, CDR2 FQDESV, per germline (reference sequence). The length of the CDR3 is 19 residues. CDR3 nucleotides: TGTGCCAGCAGCTCTGGGGGAAATTATGTTGGAGCCCGCACAGATACGCAGTATTTT. This encodes CASSSGGNYVGARTDTQYF.

A remark on this clonotype: A read error may account for a junction end that differs from germline. V gene TRBV11-2 combines with J gene TRBJ2-7; 11 bases are shared with TRBD2. CDR3 length equals 20 residues. CDR1 SGHAT and CDR2 FQNNGV come from the germline V gene. The CDR3 DNA follows: TGTGCCACTAGCTTGAAGGAGGGGAGGACTAGCGGGCTCAGCTCCCACGAGCAGTACTTC. Its translation: CATSLKEGRTSGLSSHEQYF. Looking up the rest from reference TRBV11-2 and TRBJ2-7 gives the full variable domain: EAGVAQSPRYKIIEKRQSVAFWCNPISGHATLYWYQQILGQGPKLLIQFQNNGVVDDSQLPKDRFSAERLKGVDSTLKIQPAKLEDSAVYLCATSLKEGRTSGLSSHEQYFGPGTRLTVT.

About this clonotype itself: The junction departs from germline at one end; a sequencing error may be responsible. The rearrangement uses TRBV11-3 and TRBJ2-1; no reliable D call. CDR3 size: 12 residues. Germline V gene lookup returns CDR1 SGHNT and CDR2 YENEEA. The CDR3 nucleotides are TGTGCCAGCAGCTTATATGCCAATAAGCAGCTCTTC. Amino acids: CASSLYANKQLF.

The sample holds one count of this clonotype. Since no conserved phenylalanine or tryptophan closes the CDR3, a read error is the likely cause. The chain carries TRBV10-3 and TRBJ1-5, with a weak D call TRBD2 (5 bases). The tail of the sequence fits TRBJ2-3 better, so the J call may be wrong. This CDR3 has 14 residues. Germline loops: CDR1 ENHRY, CDR2 SYGVKD. In nucleotides, the CDR3 is TGTGCCATCAGTGAGCGGGGAGCGAAACAGCCCCAGTATTTA. Translation: CAISERGAKQPQYL.

In regard to this clonotype: Germline is not matched at one junction end, which may reflect a read error. The rearrangement joins TRBV12-3 or TRBV12-4 to TRBJ2-5; D possibly corresponds to TRBD2 (5 bases). The CDR3 runs to 13 residues. The CDR3 reads CASTISGVETQYF. The CDR3 coding sequence is TGTGCCAGCACTATATCCGGGGTGGAGACCCAATACTTC.

A word on this clonotype: At one end the junction does not follow the germline gene, possibly because of a read error. The rearrangement joins TRBV5-1 to TRBJ2-5; D is undetermined. This CDR3 has 15 amino acids. Germline CDR1 SGHRS, CDR2 YFSETQ. CDR3 residues: CASSFPGRNQETHYF. CDR3 bases: TGCGCCAGCAGCTTCCCCGGGCGGAACCAAGAGACCCATTATTTC.

This clonotype has a single count. At one end the junction does not follow the germline gene, possibly because of a read error. J is TRBJ2-7 and V is TRBV12-3 or TRBV12-4, with 7 bases matching TRBD1. The CDR3 extends over 15 amino acids. The CDR3 DNA reads TGTGCCGGCAGACATACACAACAGGGGCTCTACGAACAGTACTTC. Protein: CAGRHTQQGLYEQYF.

Turning to this clonotype: At one end, the junction sequence differs from germline, possibly due to a read error. The chain uses TRBV10-2 and TRBJ2-2; the D gene is possibly TRBD2 (5 bases). CDR1 and CDR2 from the germline V gene are WSHSY and SAAADI. This CDR3 comprises 11 residues. This CDR3 reads CTSSHAGELFF. In DNA, the CDR3 is TGCACCAGCAGCCATGCCGGGGAGCTGTTTTTC.